Below are 15 T cell receptor beta chains sequenced from a single sample in a study of human T cells and chemical hapten exposure. Before extraction, the whole blood was not fractionated, and total RNA was taken from it. Library construction involved attaching unique molecular identifiers to individual cDNA molecules, which allowed quantitative, reproducible TCR counting. Using its own MiXCR run on the reads, TCRdb lists one record per CDR3 protein. The sample holds 100,000 to 150,000 distinct CDR3 sequences, around 8.5% seen once. Sequenced input: whole blood. These receptors all stem from a human donor in good health. Some clones in this sample may be carry-over from other donors' samples.

V is TRBV12-3 or TRBV12-4 and J is TRBJ2-3; 13 bases match TRBD2. The length of the CDR3 is 17 residues. V shed 2 bases and J 5 bases; nucleotides not matched to a gene: 7. CDR3 residues: CASSLLLAGGLGDTQYF. CDR3 DNA: TGTGCCAGCAGTTTATTACTAGCGGGGGGGCTCGGAGATACGCAGTATTTT.

This clonotype appeared once. A much larger clone lies a single base off, so this may be a read error. The V and J genes are TRBV6-1 and TRBJ1-1; 10 nucleotides line up with TRBD1. Per the germline V gene, CDR1 is MNHNS and CDR2 is SASEGT. The CDR3 has 14 residues. The CDR3 is CDSSGTGARTEAFF. The DNA of the CDR3 is TGTGACAGCAGTGGGACAGGGGCAAGGACTGAAGCTTTCTTT.

The J gene is TRBJ2-1, the V gene TRBV7-9; a weak D match, TRBD1 (6 bases). Trimming took off 5 bases at V and 9 bases at J, with 17 bases between the two ends. Germline CDR1 and CDR2: SEHNR and FQNEAQ (reference sequence). This CDR3 comprises 14 residues. The CDR3 loop is CASSHKTGFIEQFF. The CDR3 coding sequence is TGTGCCAGCAGCCACAAAACAGGGTTTATTGAGCAGTTCTTC.

The chain uses TRBV19 and TRBJ1-1; possible D gene TRBD1, 5 bases. This CDR3 region has 13 residues. Trimming removed 3 bases from V and 1 base from J, with 6 bases in between. CDR1 and CDR2 from the germline V gene are LNHDA and SQIVND (reference sequence). The CDR3 bases are TGTGCCAGTAGTATTGGGGGGAACACTGAAGCTTTCTTT. Translating it yields CASSIGGNTEAFF.

The J gene is TRBJ2-2, the V gene TRBV11-2; 9 bases agree with TRBD1. Germline V CDR1 and CDR2: SGHAT, FQNNGV. The CDR3 consists of 14 residues. V was pared by 6 bases and J by 9 bases, with 8 bases of the junction left unmatched. CDR3 loop: CASRPGTGHRELFF. As DNA, the CDR3 is TGTGCCAGCAGACCCGGGACAGGGCACCGGGAGCTGTTTTTT.

This clonotype turned up a few times. The chain has TRBV12-3 or TRBV12-4 and TRBJ2-1; 7 bases agree with TRBD2. V was clipped by 3 bases and J by 5 bases; unmatched bases: 4. CDR3 length equals 14 residues. CDR3 residues: CASSLGGYNNEQFF. Here the CDR3 DNA reads TGTGCCAGCAGTTTGGGGGGGTACAACAATGAGCAGTTCTTC.

At least ten counts were recorded for this clonotype. The rearrangement links TRBV16 to TRBJ1-1; a possible D gene is TRBD1 (6 bases). Germline V gene sequence: CDR1 KGHSY, CDR2 FQNENV. The CDR3 contains 17 residues. Deletions cut 3 bases from V and 1 base from J, with 18 bases between. This chain's CDR3 is CASSHAGWGAGNTEAFF. For the CDR3, the DNA is TGTGCCAGCAGCCATGCGGGTTGGGGGGCAGGGAACACTGAAGCTTTCTTT.

V and J are TRBV11-2 and TRBJ2-5; 12 bases agree with TRBD2. This CDR3 has 18 amino acids. With 1 base clipped from V and 1 base from J, the junction kept 7 bases outside the gene matches. CDR1 and CDR2 (germline): SGHAT, FQNNGV. CDR3 loop: CASSLALAGGPGQETQYF. CDR3 DNA sequence: TGTGCCAGCAGCTTAGCCCTAGCGGGAGGGCCGGGCCAAGAGACCCAGTACTTC.

This clonotype was found many times. V is TRBV10-3 and J is TRBJ1-6, with D uncertain. Germline lookup yields CDR1 ENHRY and CDR2 SYGVKD. V was cut by 3 bases and J by 7 bases, with 4 bases left in between. This CDR3 spans 12 amino acids. The CDR3, as DNA: TGTGCCATCAGTGATGACAATTCACCCCTCCACTTT. Its translation: CAISDDNSPLHF.

This clonotype was counted at least ten times. The chain couples TRBV5-1 to TRBJ1-1; D remains unclear. The CDR3 is made up of 15 amino acids. Germline CDR1 reads SGHRS; CDR2 reads YFSETQ. V lost 0 bases, J lost 6 bases, and 15 bases lay in between. The CDR3 is CASSLAHEANPEAFF. DNA for the CDR3: TGCGCCAGCAGCTTGGCCCACGAAGCCAATCCTGAAGCTTTCTTT.

The chain carries TRBV6-2 or TRBV6-3 and TRBJ1-1; D gene unclear. Germline CDR1 and CDR2: MNHEY and SVGEGT. CDR3 length equals 13 residues. The ends were cut back, 2 bases at V and 3 bases at J, with 7 bases in the middle. The CDR3: CASSYGEHTEAFF. The CDR3 region has the DNA TGTGCCAGCAGTTACGGTGAACACACTGAAGCTTTCTTT.

This clonotype occurred many times. This rearrangement joins TRBV5-5 to TRBJ1-1; the D is unclear. Trimming cost V 2 bases and J 1 base, with 6 bases left between them. The CDR3 contains 13 residues. Germline V gene sequence: CDR1 SGHKS, CDR2 YYEKEE (reference sequence). CDR3 loop: CASSFKGNTEAFF. The DNA of the CDR3 is TGTGCCAGCAGCTTTAAAGGGAACACTGAAGCTTTCTTT. The complete variable domain, with remaining parts taken from reference TRBV5-5 and TRBJ1-1, reads DAGVTQSPTHLIKTRGQQVTLRCSPISGHKSVSWYQQVLGQGPQFIFQYYEKEERGRGNFPDRFSARQFPNYSSELNVNALLLGDSALYLCASSFKGNTEAFFGQGTRLTVV.

The sample holds many counts of this clonotype. The rearrangement joins TRBV5-1 to TRBJ2-5; D is possibly TRBD1 (7 bases). Trimming took 0 bases from V and 2 from J, leaving 14 bases between them. The V gene's germline CDR1 is SGHRS and CDR2 YFSETQ. CDR3 length: 16 residues. DNA for the CDR3: TGCGCCAGCAGCTTGGGCGGGACAGTCCCTCAAGAGACCCAGTACTTC. Amino acids: CASSLGGTVPQETQYF.

This clonotype has at least ten counts. V and J are TRBV7-8 and TRBJ1-5, with TRBD1 identical over 9 bases. V dropped 0 bases and J dropped 0; count of bases not matched to a gene: 6. Germline CDR1 SGHVS, CDR2 FQNEAQ. This CDR3 has 18 residues. CDR3 in amino acids: CASSLARGTGHSNQPQHF. DNA of the CDR3: TGTGCCAGCAGCTTAGCTCGCGGGACAGGGCATAGCAATCAGCCCCAGCATTTT.

V usage is TRBV9 and J usage is TRBJ2-3; 7 bases match TRBD2. The CDR3 sequence is 15 residues long. The germline V gene has CDR1 SGDLS and CDR2 YYNGEE. Trimming removed 0 bases from V and 0 bases from J; junction bases left unmatched: 1. CDR3: CASSVGGGSTDTQYF. CDR3 nucleotide sequence: TGTGCCAGCAGCGTAGGCGGGGGTAGCACAGATACGCAGTATTTT.